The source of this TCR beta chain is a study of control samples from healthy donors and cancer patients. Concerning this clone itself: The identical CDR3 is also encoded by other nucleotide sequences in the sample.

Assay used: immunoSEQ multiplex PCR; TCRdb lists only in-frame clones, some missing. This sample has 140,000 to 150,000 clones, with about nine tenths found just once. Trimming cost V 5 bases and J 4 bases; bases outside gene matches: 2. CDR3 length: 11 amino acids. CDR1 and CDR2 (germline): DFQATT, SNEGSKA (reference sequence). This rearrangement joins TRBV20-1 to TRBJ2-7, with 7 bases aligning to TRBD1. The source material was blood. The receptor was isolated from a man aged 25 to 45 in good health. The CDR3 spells CSARQGYEQYF. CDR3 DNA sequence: TGCAGTGCTCGACAGGGATACGAGCAGTACTTC.